Below, 26 T cell receptor beta chains from the same sample are listed, as sequenced in a study of blood T cells in healthy people across ages (dated by TCRdb to about 2015). The library relied on 5' RACE. TCRdb shows the sequencer as Illumina HiSeq 2500. A second PCR of roughly 6 to 12 cycles was run with a J-beta primer mix and a sample-barcoded 5' primer. Through fastp at Q25 and MiXCR, TCRdb rebuilt clones from the public reads, retaining in-frame beta chains. Entries are consolidated by CDR3 protein sequence, retaining the most common genes and DNA. This sample comprises about a million distinct CDR3 sequences, roughly two fifths of them detected only once. The ten largest clones take up roughly 14% of the sample. Sequenced input: blood. All receptors derive from a man between 18 and 29 years old in good health.

This chain uses TRBV2 with TRBJ2-1, with D perhaps TRBD2 (6 bases). This CDR3 has 14 residues. Trimming took 4 bases from V and 3 from J, leaving 10 bases between them. CDR1 and CDR2 (germline): SNHLY, FYNNEI. In DNA form, the CDR3 reads TGTGCCAGCAGTGTAGGAGGGTACTACAATGAGCAGTTCTTC. Translation: CASSVGGYYNEQFF. Using reference TRBV2 and TRBJ2-1 for the parts outside the CDR3, the full variable domain is EPEVTQTPSHQVTQMGQEVILRCVPISNHLYFYWYRQILGQKVEFLVSFYNNEISEKSEIFDDQFSVERPDGSNFTLKIRSTKLEDSAMYFCASSVGGYYNEQFFGPGTRLTVL.

The chain employs TRBV2 and TRBJ2-1; TRBD2 matches 10 bases. Germline assignment: CDR1 SNHLY and CDR2 FYNNEI. J gave up 9 bases and V 6 bases, and 14 bases lay outside the gene matches. The CDR3 sequence is 16 residues long. The CDR3 protein is CASSPMGLAGGTEQFF. The CDR3 nucleotides read TGTGCCAGCAGCCCCATGGGGTTAGCGGGAGGAACTGAGCAGTTCTTC.

The V gene is TRBV6-5, the J gene TRBJ1-6; tentatively, D is TRBD1 (6 bases). Germline CDR1 is MNHEY and CDR2 is SVGAGI. The CDR3 is 15 residues long. V was cut by 4 bases and J by 11 bases, with 18 bases left in between. This CDR3 is CASSSDSQSDAPLHF. CDR3 bases: TGTGCCAGCAGTTCGGACAGTCAAAGTGATGCACCCCTCCACTTT.

CDR3 residues: CASSEPGTGGTNEKLFF. CDR3 coding DNA: TGTGCCAGCAGTGAACCCGGGACAGGGGGCACTAATGAAAAACTGTTTTTT. V is TRBV2 and J is TRBJ1-4; TRBD1 matches at 12 bases. Trimming cost V 2 bases and J 2 bases; bases outside gene matches: 3. This CDR3 spans 17 amino acids. Germline values: CDR1 SNHLY, CDR2 FYNNEI.

The gene calls are TRBV5-1 and TRBJ1-1; possibly TRBD1 for D (6 bases). Per the germline V gene, CDR1 is SGHRS and CDR2 is YFSETQ. V lost 5 bases to trimming and J lost 7 bases, with 18 bases between them. This CDR3 spans 14 amino acids. In nucleotides, the CDR3 is TGCGCCAGCAGAGGAGGGAAGGGGACATATGAAGCTTTCTTT. It yields the protein CASRGGKGTYEAFF.

The J gene is TRBJ1-2, the V gene TRBV27; unclear D gene. This CDR3 is built from 15 residues. Trimming took 5 bases from V and 1 from J, leaving 14 bases between them. Germline V gene lookup returns CDR1 MNHEY and CDR2 SMNVEV (reference sequence). The DNA for the CDR3 is TGTGCCAGCAGTCACAGCTACGGACTTAACTATGGCTACACCTTC. It codes for CASSHSYGLNYGYTF.

This chain uses TRBV9 with TRBJ2-3; TRBD1 agrees at 11 bases. Trimming cost V 3 bases and J 4 bases; bases outside gene matches: 10. Germline loops: CDR1 SGDLS, CDR2 YYNGEE. The CDR3 runs 17 residues. CDR3 sequence reads: CASSEERTGGNADTQYF. The CDR3 DNA reads TGTGCCAGCAGCGAGGAAAGGACAGGGGGCAATGCAGATACGCAGTATTTT.

The chain couples TRBV13 to TRBJ2-5; 7 positions agree with TRBD2. The CDR3 length is 15 residues. Germline V gene data show CDR1 as PRHDT and CDR2 as FYEKMQ (reference sequence). V shed 3 bases and J 7 bases; nucleotides not matched to a gene: 11. The CDR3 DNA is TGTGCCAGCAGCTTTCCTCCCGGGACTAACGGGACCCAGTACTTC. Protein product: CASSFPPGTNGTQYF. The whole variable domain, filled in from reference TRBV13 and TRBJ2-5, reads AAGVIQSPRHLIKEKRETATLKCYPIPRHDTVYWYQQGPGQDPQFLISFYEKMQSDKGSIPDRFSAQQFSDYHSELNMSSLELGDSALYFCASSFPPGTNGTQYFGPGTRLLVL.

This clonotype was counted at least ten times. The CDR3 DNA reads TGCGCCAGCAGCCTCGGAGGGGCAAATGAGCAGTTCTTC. Translation: CASSLGGANEQFF. The V and J genes are TRBV5-1 and TRBJ2-1, with D perhaps matching TRBD2 (6 bases). The CDR3 runs 13 residues. The V end lost 4 bases, the J end lost 7 bases, and 12 bases lay between the germline ends. The V gene's germline CDR1 is SGHRS and CDR2 YFSETQ.

The chain combines TRBV20-1 with TRBJ2-1, with D uncertain. The V and J ends lost 5 bases and 10 bases respectively, with 12 bases between them. The V gene's germline CDR1 is DFQATT and CDR2 SNEGSKA (reference sequence). The CDR3 is 11 amino acids. CDR3 amino acids: CSAPAFGEQFF. The CDR3 DNA follows: TGCAGTGCTCCCGCGTTCGGGGAGCAGTTCTTC.

This clonotype was seen more than once but under ten times. The chain joins TRBV9 to TRBJ2-3; 8 nucleotides line up with TRBD1. The V gene end was trimmed by 0 bases and the J gene end by 5 bases; junction bases not matched to a gene: 5. The CDR3 is 15 residues long. Germline loops: CDR1 SGDLS, CDR2 YYNGEE. The CDR3 protein is CASSVDGQGRDTQYF. CDR3 nucleotides: TGTGCCAGCAGCGTAGATGGACAGGGAAGAGATACGCAGTATTTT.

This clonotype was counted many times. The CDR3 here is CASSSKGPANYGYTF. The CDR3 coding sequence is TGTGCCAGCAGTAGTAAAGGGCCGGCTAACTATGGCTACACCTTC. The chain employs TRBV27 and TRBJ1-2; D is unclear. The CDR3 totals 15 residues. The V gene's germline CDR1 is MNHEY and CDR2 SMNVEV (reference sequence). V lost 5 bases and J lost 0, with 13 bases in between.

This clonotype appeared many times. The J gene is TRBJ2-1, the V gene TRBV6-2 or TRBV6-3; TRBD1 is a possible D gene (6 bases). The CDR3 has 17 amino acids. Trimming stripped 4 bases from V and 0 bases from J, with 16 bases between. Per the germline V gene, CDR1 is MNHEY and CDR2 is SVGEGT. CDR3 in amino acids: CASSSTDTGISYNEQFF. CDR3 bases: TGTGCCAGCAGTTCCACCGACACAGGGATCTCCTACAATGAGCAGTTCTTC.

Only a few counts were recorded for this clonotype. The V and J genes are TRBV29-1 and TRBJ2-3, with D possibly matching TRBD2 (7 bases). Trimming removed 4 bases at V and 0 bases at J, with 14 bases between. Germline V gene lookup returns CDR1 SQVTM and CDR2 ANQGSEA. The CDR3 loop spans 15 amino acids. CDR3 in DNA: TGCAGCGTTGGATATCGGGGGGCTAGCACAGATACGCAGTATTTT. It is translated as CSVGYRGASTDTQYF.

V is TRBV12-3 or TRBV12-4 and J is TRBJ1-2, with 8 nucleotides matching TRBD1. After removal of 5 bases from V and 7 bases from J, the junction contained 6 bases not matched to a gene. The CDR3 has 13 residues. This chain's CDR3 is CASSEHQGAGYTF. CDR3 sequence (DNA): TGTGCCAGCAGTGAGCACCAGGGGGCTGGCTACACCTTC.

This chain connects TRBV6-2 or TRBV6-3 to TRBJ2-2; 11 nucleotides agree with TRBD2. Trimming at V came to 6 bases and at J to 1 base, leaving 4 bases not matched to a gene. The CDR3 extends over 16 amino acids. CDR1 and CDR2 from the germline V gene are MNHEY and SVGEGT. CDR3 in DNA: TGTGCCAGCAGGACTAGCGGGGAGTGGAACACCGGGGAGCTGTTTTTT. Protein: CASRTSGEWNTGELFF.

This clonotype was found a few times. The J gene is TRBJ2-5, the V gene TRBV29-1, with a tentative D call TRBD1 (5 bases). Germline loops: CDR1 SQVTM, CDR2 ANQGSEA. This CDR3 contains 14 residues. Trimming left V 6 bases short and J 1 base short, with 15 bases between. The CDR3 DNA reads as TGCAGCGTGCGACAGTTACTCCGCCAAGAGACCCAGTACTTC. Amino acid sequence: CSVRQLLRQETQYF.

This clonotype was counted between two and nine times. The V and J genes are TRBV19 and TRBJ1-4; tentatively, D is TRBD1 (6 bases). CDR3 length: 14 amino acids. V was clipped by 5 bases and J by 8 bases, with 15 bases between them. Germline V gene data show CDR1 as LNHDA and CDR2 as SQIVND (reference sequence). In nucleotides, the CDR3 is TGTGCCAGTAGTCCGGGGGCAGGACGCGAAAAACTGTTTTTT. This encodes CASSPGAGREKLFF.

This clonotype was seen a handful of times. The CDR3 region has the DNA TGTGCCAGCAGTAAGCTAGGACAGTCGGGGAGGGAGACCCAGTACTTC. Its translation: CASSKLGQSGRETQYF. This chain joins TRBV28 and TRBJ2-5; possibly TRBD1 or TRBD2 for D (6 bases each). V dropped 5 bases and J dropped 5 bases, with 21 bases sitting between them. In germline, CDR1 is MDHEN, CDR2 SYDVKM. The CDR3 covers 16 residues.

The sample holds a few counts of this clonotype. The gene calls are TRBV7-3 and TRBJ2-1; 15 bases align to TRBD2. Looked up from germline, CDR1 is SGHTA and CDR2 is FQGTGA. The CDR3 totals 16 residues. V lost 4 bases to trimming and J lost 7 bases; unmatched junction nucleotides: 5. This CDR3 is CASSSRTSGGANEQFF. CDR3 in DNA: TGTGCCAGCAGCTCCCGGACTAGCGGGGGGGCAAATGAGCAGTTCTTC.

This rearrangement joins TRBV2 to TRBJ1-6, with 7 bases aligning to TRBD1. Looked up from germline, CDR1 is SNHLY and CDR2 is FYNNEI. J gave up 7 bases and V 1 base, and 1 base lay outside the gene matches. This CDR3 spans 14 amino acids. The CDR3: CASSEGRGNSPLHF. Written as DNA, the CDR3 is TGTGCCAGCAGTGAAGGCAGGGGGAATTCACCCCTCCACTTT.

This chain uses TRBV24-1 with TRBJ2-2; weak D call: TRBD1 (5 bases). The V gene's germline CDR1 is KGHDR and CDR2 SFDVKD. This CDR3 region has 15 residues. V lost 4 bases to trimming and J lost 3 bases, with 11 bases between them. Here the CDR3 DNA reads TGTGCCACCAGTGAACCCGACAGAGACACCGGGGAGCTGTTTTTT. Its protein product is CATSEPDRDTGELFF.

The rearrangement uses TRBV2 and TRBJ1-2, with TRBD1 identical over 8 bases. This CDR3 comprises 11 residues. J lost 9 bases, V lost 10 bases, and 7 bases had no gene match. The germline gives CDR1 SNHLY, CDR2 FYNNEI. As DNA, the CDR3 is TGTGCCACATCGACAGGGGACAGCTACACCTTC. Its protein product is CATSTGDSYTF.

A word on this clonotype: Its ends do not fully match the called genes, so a read error is possible. The rearrangement uses TRBV20-1 and TRBJ1-2, with D possibly matching TRBD1 (5 bases). Germline V lookup: CDR1 DFQATT, CDR2 SNEGSKA (reference sequence). This CDR3 comprises 12 residues. The CDR3 coding sequence is TGCAGTGCTGGAGACGGGGCGGGTGGCTACACCTTC. This gives the protein CSAGDGAGGYTF.

The CDR3 bases are TGTGCCAGCAGTGAGGACAGCTCTTATGGCTACACCTTC. Protein: CASSEDSSYGYTF. V usage is TRBV6-1 and J usage is TRBJ1-2; D possibly corresponds to TRBD1 (6 bases). Trimming stripped 3 bases from V and 5 bases from J, with 10 bases between. The CDR3 loop spans 13 amino acids. Per germline, CDR1 MNHNS and CDR2 SASEGT.

Only a few counts were recorded for this clonotype. The chain uses TRBV6-5 and TRBJ1-1; D not certain. Germline values: CDR1 MNHEY, CDR2 SVGAGI. With 6 bases removed from V and 3 bases from J, the gap between germline ends came to 11 bases. The CDR3 has 13 residues. The CDR3 nucleotides read TGTGCCAGCAGGACCGACGGACACACTGAAGCTTTCTTT. This sequence encodes CASRTDGHTEAFF.